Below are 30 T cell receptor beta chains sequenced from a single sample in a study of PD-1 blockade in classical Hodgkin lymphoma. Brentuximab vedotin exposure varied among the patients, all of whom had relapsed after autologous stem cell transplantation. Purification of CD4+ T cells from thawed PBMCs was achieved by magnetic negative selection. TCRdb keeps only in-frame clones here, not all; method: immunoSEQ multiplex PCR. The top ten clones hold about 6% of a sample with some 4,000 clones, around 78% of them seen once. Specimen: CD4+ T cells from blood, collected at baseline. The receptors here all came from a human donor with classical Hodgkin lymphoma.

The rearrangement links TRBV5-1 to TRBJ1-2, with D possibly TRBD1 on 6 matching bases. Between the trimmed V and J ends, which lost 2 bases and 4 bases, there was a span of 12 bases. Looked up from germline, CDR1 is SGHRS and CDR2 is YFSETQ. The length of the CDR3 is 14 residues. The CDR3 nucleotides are TGCGCCAGCAGCTTCCAAGGGGGTACCTATGGCTACACCTTC. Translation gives CASSFQGGTYGYTF.

CDR3: CSARGNTEAFF. The CDR3 DNA is TGCAGTGCTAGGGGGAACACTGAAGCTTTCTTT. The chain is built from TRBV20-1 and TRBJ1-1; D call uncertain. This CDR3 comprises 11 residues. With 3 bases removed from V and 1 base from J, the gap between germline ends came to 3 bases. In germline, CDR1 is DFQATT, CDR2 SNEGSKA (reference sequence).

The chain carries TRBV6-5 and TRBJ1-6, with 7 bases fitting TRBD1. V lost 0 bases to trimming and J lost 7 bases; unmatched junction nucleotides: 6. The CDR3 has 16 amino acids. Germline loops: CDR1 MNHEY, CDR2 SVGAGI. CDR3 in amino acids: CASSYSNRGENSPLHF. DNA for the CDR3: TGTGCCAGCAGTTACTCGAACAGGGGCGAAAATTCACCCCTCCACTTT.

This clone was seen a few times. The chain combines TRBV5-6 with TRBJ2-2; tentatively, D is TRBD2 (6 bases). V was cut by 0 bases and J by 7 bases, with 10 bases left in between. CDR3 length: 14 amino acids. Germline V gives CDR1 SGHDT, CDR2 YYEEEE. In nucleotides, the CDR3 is TGTGCCAGCAGCTTGGGGCGCGGGATCGGGGAGCTGTTTTTT. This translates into CASSLGRGIGELFF.

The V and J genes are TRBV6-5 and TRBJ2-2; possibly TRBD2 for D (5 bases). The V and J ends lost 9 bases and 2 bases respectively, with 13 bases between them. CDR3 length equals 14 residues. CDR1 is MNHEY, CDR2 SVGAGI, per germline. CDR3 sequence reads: CASQKEVNTGELFF. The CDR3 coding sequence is TGTGCCAGTCAGAAGGAGGTTAACACCGGGGAGCTGTTTTTT.

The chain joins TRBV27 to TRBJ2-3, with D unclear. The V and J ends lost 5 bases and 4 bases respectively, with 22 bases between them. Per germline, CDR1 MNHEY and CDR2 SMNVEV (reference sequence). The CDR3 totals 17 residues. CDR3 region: CASSPNQLRTWADTQYF. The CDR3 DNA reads TGTGCCAGCAGTCCGAATCAATTACGTACGTGGGCAGATACGCAGTATTTT.

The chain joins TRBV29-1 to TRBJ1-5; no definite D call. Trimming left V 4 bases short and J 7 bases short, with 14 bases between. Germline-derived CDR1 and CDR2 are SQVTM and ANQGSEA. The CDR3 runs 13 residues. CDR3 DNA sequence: TGCAGCGTTGTTCTGGGAGGAGGGCAGCCCCAGCATTTT. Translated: CSVVLGGGQPQHF.

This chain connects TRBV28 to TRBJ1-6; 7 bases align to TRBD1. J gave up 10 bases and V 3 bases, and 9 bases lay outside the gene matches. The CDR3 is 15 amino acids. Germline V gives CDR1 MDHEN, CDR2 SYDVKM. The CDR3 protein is CASSFFDRDYSPLHF. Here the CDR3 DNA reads TGTGCCAGCAGTTTTTTTGACAGGGATTACTCACCCCTCCACTTT.

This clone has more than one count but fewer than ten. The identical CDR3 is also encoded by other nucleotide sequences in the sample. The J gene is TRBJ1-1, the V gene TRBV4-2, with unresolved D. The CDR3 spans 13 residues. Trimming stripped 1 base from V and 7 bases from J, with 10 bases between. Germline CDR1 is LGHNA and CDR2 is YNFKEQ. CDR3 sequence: CASSQALEGEAFF. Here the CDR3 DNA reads TGTGCCAGCAGCCAAGCTCTAGAGGGTGAAGCTTTCTTT.

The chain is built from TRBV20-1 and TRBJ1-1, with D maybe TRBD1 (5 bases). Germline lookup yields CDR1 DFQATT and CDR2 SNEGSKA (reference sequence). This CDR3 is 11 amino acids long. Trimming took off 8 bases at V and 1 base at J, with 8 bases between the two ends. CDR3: CSLRENTEAFF. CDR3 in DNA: TGCAGTCTCAGGGAGAACACTGAAGCTTTCTTT.

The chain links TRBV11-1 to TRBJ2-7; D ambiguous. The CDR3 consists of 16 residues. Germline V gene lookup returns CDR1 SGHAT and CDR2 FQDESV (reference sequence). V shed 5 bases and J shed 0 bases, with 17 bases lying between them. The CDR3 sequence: CASSPRARQLSYEQYF. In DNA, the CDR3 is TGTGCCAGCAGCCCTCGCGCCAGGCAGCTCTCCTACGAGCAGTACTTC.

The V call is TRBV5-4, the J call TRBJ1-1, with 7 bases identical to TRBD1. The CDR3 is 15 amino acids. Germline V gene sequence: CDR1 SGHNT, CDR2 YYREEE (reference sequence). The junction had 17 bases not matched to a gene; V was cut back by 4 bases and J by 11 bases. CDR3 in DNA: TGTGCCAGCAGCCCCCGGGACAGTCAGCTTATAGGGGCTTTCTTT. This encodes CASSPRDSQLIGAFF.

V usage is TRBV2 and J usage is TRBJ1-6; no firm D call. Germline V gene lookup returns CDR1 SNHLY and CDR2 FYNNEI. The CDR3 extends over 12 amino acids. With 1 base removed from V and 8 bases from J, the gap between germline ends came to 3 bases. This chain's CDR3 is CASSEDYSPLHF. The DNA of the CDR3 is TGTGCCAGCAGTGAAGACTATTCACCCCTCCACTTT.

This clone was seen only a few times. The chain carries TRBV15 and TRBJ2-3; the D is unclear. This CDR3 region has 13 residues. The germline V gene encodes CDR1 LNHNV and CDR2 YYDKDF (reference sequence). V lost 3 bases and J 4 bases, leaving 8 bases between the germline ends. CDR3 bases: TGTGCCACCAGCAGCTTCCCTCCAGATACGCAGTATTTT. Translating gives CATSSFPPDTQYF.

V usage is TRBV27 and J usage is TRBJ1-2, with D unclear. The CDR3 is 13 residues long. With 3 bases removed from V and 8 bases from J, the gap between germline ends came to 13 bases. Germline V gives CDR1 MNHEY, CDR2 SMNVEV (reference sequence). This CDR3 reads CASSLTGEGGYTF. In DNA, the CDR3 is TGTGCCAGCAGTTTGACCGGGGAAGGAGGCTACACCTTC.

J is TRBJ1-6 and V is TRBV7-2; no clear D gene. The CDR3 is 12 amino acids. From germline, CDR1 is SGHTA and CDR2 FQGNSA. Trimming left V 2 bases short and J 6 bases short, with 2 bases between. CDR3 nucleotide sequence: TGTGCCAGCAGCTTACGTAATTCACCCCTCCACTTT. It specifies CASSLRNSPLHF.

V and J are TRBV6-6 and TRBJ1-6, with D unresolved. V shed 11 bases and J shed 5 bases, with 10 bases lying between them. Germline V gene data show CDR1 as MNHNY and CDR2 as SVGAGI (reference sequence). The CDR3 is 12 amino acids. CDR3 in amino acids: CAARQNNSPLHF. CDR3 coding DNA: TGTGCCGCTAGACAAAATAATTCACCCCTCCACTTT.

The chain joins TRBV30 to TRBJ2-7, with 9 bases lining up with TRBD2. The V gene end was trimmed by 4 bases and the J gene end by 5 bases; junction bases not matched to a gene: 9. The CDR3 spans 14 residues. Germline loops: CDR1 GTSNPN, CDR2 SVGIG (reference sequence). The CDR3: CAWNQPSGDHEQYF. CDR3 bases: TGTGCCTGGAATCAGCCTAGCGGGGATCACGAGCAGTACTTC.

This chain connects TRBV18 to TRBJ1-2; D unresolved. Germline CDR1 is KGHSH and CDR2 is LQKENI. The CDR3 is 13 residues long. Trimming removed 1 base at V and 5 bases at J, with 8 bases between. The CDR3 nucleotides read TGTGCCAGCTCACCACGGAGTCATTATGGCTACACCTTC. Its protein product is CASSPRSHYGYTF.

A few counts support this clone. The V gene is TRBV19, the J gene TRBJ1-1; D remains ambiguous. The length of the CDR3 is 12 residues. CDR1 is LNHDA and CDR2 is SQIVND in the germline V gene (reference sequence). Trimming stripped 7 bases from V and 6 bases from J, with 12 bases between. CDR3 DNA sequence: TGTGCCAGTACCGAGGTAGGGTCTGAAGCTTTCTTT. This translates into CASTEVGSEAFF.

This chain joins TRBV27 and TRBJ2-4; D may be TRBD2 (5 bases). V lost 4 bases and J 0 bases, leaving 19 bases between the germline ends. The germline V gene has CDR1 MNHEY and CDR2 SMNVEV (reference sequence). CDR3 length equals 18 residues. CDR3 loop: CASSCYTRAEEAKNIQYF. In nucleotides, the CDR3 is TGTGCCAGCAGTTGCTACACCCGGGCGGAGGAAGCCAAAAACATTCAGTACTTC.

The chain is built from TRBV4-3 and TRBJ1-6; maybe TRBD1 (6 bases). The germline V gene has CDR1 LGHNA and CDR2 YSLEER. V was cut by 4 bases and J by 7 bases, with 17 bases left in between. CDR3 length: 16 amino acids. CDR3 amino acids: CASSLSGAYWNSPLHF. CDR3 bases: TGCGCCAGCAGCCTTTCAGGGGCGTATTGGAATTCACCCCTCCACTTT.

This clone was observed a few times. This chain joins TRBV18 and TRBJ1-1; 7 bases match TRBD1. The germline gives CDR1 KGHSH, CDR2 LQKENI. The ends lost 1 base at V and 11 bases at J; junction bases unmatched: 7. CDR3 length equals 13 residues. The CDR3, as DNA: TGTGCCAGCTCACCACGAGGGGGCGAGTCTGCTTTCTTT. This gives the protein CASSPRGGESAFF.

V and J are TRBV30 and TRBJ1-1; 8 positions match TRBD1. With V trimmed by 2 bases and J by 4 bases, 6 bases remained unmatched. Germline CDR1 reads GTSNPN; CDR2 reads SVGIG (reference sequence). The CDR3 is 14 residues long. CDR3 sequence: CAWSRDRPATEAFF. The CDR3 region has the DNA TGTGCCTGGAGTCGGGACAGGCCGGCCACTGAAGCTTTCTTT.

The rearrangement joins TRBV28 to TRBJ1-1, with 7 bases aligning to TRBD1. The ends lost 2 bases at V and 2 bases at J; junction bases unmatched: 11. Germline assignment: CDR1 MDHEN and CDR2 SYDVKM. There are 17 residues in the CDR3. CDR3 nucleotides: TGTGCCAGCAGTTTAAACCTCTTCAGGGGGGCTAACACTGAAGCTTTCTTT. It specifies CASSLNLFRGANTEAFF.

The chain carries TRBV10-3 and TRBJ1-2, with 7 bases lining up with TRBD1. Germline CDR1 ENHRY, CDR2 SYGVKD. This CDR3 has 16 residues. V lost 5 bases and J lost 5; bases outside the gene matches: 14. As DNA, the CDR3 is TGTGCCATCAGTCCCCCCCCCGGGACAGCGAGTTATGGCTACACCTTC. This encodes CAISPPPGTASYGYTF.

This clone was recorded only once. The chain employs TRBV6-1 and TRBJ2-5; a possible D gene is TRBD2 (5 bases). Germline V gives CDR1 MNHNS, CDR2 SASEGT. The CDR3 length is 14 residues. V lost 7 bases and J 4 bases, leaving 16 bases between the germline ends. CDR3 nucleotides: TGTGCCAGCACCTCTCGGGGTACTGGAGAGACCCAGTACTTC. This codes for CASTSRGTGETQYF.

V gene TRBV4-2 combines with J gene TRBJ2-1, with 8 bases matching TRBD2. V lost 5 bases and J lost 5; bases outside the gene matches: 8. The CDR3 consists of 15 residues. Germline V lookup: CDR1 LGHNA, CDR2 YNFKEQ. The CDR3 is CASSAGGAWNNEQFF. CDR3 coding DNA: TGTGCCAGCAGCGCCGGGGGGGCTTGGAACAATGAGCAGTTCTTC.

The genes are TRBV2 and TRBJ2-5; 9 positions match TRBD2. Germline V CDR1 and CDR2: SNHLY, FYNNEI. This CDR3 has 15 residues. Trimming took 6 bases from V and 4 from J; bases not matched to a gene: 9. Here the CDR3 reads CASRSGGGAGETQYF. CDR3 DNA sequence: TGTGCCAGCAGGAGCGGCGGGGGGGCCGGAGAGACCCAGTACTTC.

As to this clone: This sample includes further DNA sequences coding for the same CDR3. The CDR3 loop reads CASSLAAAGGYNEQFF. The CDR3 DNA is TGTGCCAGCAGCTTAGCCGCGGCAGGGGGGTATAATGAGCAGTTCTTC. J is TRBJ2-1 and V is TRBV7-2, with D possibly being TRBD1 (7 bases). This CDR3 is built from 16 residues. Between the trimmed V and J ends, which lost 0 bases and 7 bases, there was a span of 16 bases. The germline V gene encodes CDR1 SGHTA and CDR2 FQGNSA.